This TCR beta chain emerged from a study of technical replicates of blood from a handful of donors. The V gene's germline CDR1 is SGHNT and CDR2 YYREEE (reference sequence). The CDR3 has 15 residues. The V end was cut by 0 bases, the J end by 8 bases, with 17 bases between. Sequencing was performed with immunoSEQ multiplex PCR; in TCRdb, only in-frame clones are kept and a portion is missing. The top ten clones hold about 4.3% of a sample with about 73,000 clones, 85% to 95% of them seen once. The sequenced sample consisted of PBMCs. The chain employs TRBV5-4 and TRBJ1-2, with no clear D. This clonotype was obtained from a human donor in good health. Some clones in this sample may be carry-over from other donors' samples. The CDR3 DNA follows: TGTGCCAGCAGCTTGGAGGCGACTTTATCGGGGGGCTACACCTTC. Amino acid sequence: CASSLEATLSGGYTF.